One sample yielded the 20 T cell receptor beta chains listed below, sequenced in a study of blood T cells in healthy people across ages. The second PCR ran about 6 to 12 cycles with a sample-barcoded 5' primer and J-beta primers. TCRdb ran MiXCR on the 5' RACE reads and lists one entry per CDR3 protein. This sample has 1.5 million to 2 million distinct CDR3 sequences, with around half found just once. Input material: blood. The receptor set was obtained from a woman aged 40 to 50 in good health.

The chain employs TRBV27 and TRBJ1-2, with a weak D call TRBD1 (5 bases). The CDR3 is 16 residues long. Germline V lookup: CDR1 MNHEY, CDR2 SMNVEV (reference sequence). Trimming stripped 6 bases from V and 3 bases from J, with 20 bases between. CDR3 in amino acids: CASSTLGDAPYYGYTF. In DNA, the CDR3 is TGTGCCAGCAGCACCCTGGGGGACGCTCCTTACTATGGCTACACCTTC.

The chain recombines TRBV20-1 with TRBJ2-5; 8 positions agree with TRBD2. V shed 7 bases and J 1 base; nucleotides not matched to a gene: 8. Germline V lookup: CDR1 DFQATT, CDR2 SNEGSKA (reference sequence). The length of the CDR3 is 14 residues. The chain's CDR3 is CSVPRGGVQETQYF. The CDR3 nucleotides read TGCAGTGTCCCCCGGGGGGGGGTCCAAGAGACCCAGTACTTC.

This clonotype has just a few counts. The chain employs TRBV7-2 and TRBJ1-5, with TRBD1 as a possible D gene (5 bases). The CDR3 covers 15 residues. V lost 2 bases and J lost 2, with 10 bases in between. Germline-derived CDR1 and CDR2 are SGHTA and FQGNSA. The CDR3 bases are TGTGCCAGCAGCTTACGGGGGATTGGCAATCAGCCCCAGCATTTT. Protein product: CASSLRGIGNQPQHF.

This chain connects TRBV20-1 to TRBJ2-5, with TRBD1 matching 7 bases. Gene TRBJ2-7 matches the end of the DNA better, so the J call may be wrong. This CDR3 is 13 amino acids long. Germline V gene sequence: CDR1 DFQATT, CDR2 SNEGSKA (reference sequence). The chain's CDR3 is CSAPGTATYEQYF. The CDR3 DNA sequence: TGCAGTGCTCCGGGGACAGCAACCTACGAGCAGTACTTC.

This clonotype was counted between two and nine times. This chain joins TRBV7-2 and TRBJ2-1; 10 positions match TRBD2. CDR3 length: 14 amino acids. V gave up 3 bases and J gave up 9 bases; unmatched junction bases: 5. CDR1 is SGHTA, CDR2 FQGNSA, per germline. CDR3 nucleotide sequence: TGTGCCAGCAGCTTGAGCGGGGGGGCCAGTGAGCAGTTCTTC. Translated: CASSLSGGASEQFF.

The chain is built from TRBV28 and TRBJ2-4; TRBD2 might be the D (6 bases). The J call may be faulty, since TRBJ2-7 better matches the DNA end. The V gene's germline CDR1 is MDHEN and CDR2 SYDVKM. The CDR3 loop spans 15 amino acids. The CDR3 bases are TGTGCCAGCAGTCCGCGGGACCGAACTGGAAACGAGCAGTACTTC. As protein: CASSPRDRTGNEQYF.

This clonotype appeared a few times. The J gene is TRBJ2-5, the V gene TRBV7-2; TRBD2 aligns across 7 bases. The DNA end favors TRBJ2-7, so the J call may be wrong. Germline lookup yields CDR1 SGHTA and CDR2 FQGNSA. The CDR3 covers 14 residues. The CDR3 sequence is CASSLERWGGEQYF. The DNA of the CDR3 is TGTGCCAGCAGCTTAGAACGTTGGGGGGGCGAGCAGTACTTC.

The CDR3 spells CATSPGGTIDEQYF. CDR3 DNA: TGTGCCACCAGCCCAGGGGGGACCATCGATGAGCAGTACTTC. The chain is built from TRBV24-1 and TRBJ2-5; tentative D call: TRBD1 (7 bases). V lost 7 bases and J 11 bases, leaving 22 bases between the germline ends. The germline V gene has CDR1 KGHDR and CDR2 SFDVKD. CDR3 length equals 14 residues.

In regard to this clonotype: One end of the junction varies from germline; a read error may be responsible. The chain is built from TRBV7-9 and TRBJ2-1, with a tentative D call TRBD1 (5 bases). The CDR3 is made up of 12 amino acids. Germline-derived CDR1 and CDR2 are SEHNR and FQNEAQ (reference sequence). CDR3 DNA sequence: TGTGCCAGCCATGGGGCTTCCAATGAGCTGTTCTTC. Translating it yields CASHGASNELFF.

V usage is TRBV25-1 and J usage is TRBJ2-7; tentative D call: TRBD1 (6 bases). V was pared by 6 bases and J by 1 base, with 13 bases between. Germline CDR1 is MGHDK and CDR2 is SYGVNS. This CDR3 is built from 14 residues. CDR3 sequence: CASRERTASYEQYF. As DNA, the CDR3 is TGTGCCAGCAGGGAAAGGACAGCATCCTACGAGCAGTACTTC.

The sample holds one count of this clonotype. The rearrangement joins TRBV7-9 to TRBJ2-7; D is perhaps TRBD1 or TRBD2 (5 bases each). V shed 7 bases and J shed 3 bases, with 16 bases lying between them. The CDR3 has 14 amino acids. Per the germline V gene, CDR1 is SEHNR and CDR2 is FQNEAQ (reference sequence). CDR3 nucleotides: TGTGCCAGCAAGGCTCCCCAGGGAGACTACGAGCAGTACTTC. The encoded protein is CASKAPQGDYEQYF.

The V and J genes are TRBV5-4 and TRBJ2-1, with TRBD1 identical over 7 bases. The V segment lost 2 bases and the J segment 8 bases; nucleotides outside the gene matches: 7. CDR1 is SGHNT, CDR2 YYREEE, per germline (reference sequence). The CDR3 is 14 amino acids. The CDR3 nucleotides are TGTGCCAGCAGCTTAAAACAGGGGATCGATGAGCAGTTCTTC. It is translated as CASSLKQGIDEQFF.

This rearrangement joins TRBV7-2 to TRBJ2-3; TRBD2 might be the D (6 bases). The CDR3 loop spans 15 amino acids. Per germline, CDR1 SGHTA and CDR2 FQGNSA. V was shortened by 1 base and J by 6 bases, with 14 bases between the two germline ends. CDR3 region: CASSLGRLVSDTQYF. The DNA for the CDR3 is TGTGCCAGCAGCTTAGGGCGACTAGTGAGCGATACGCAGTATTTT.

The J gene is TRBJ2-3, the V gene TRBV9, with TRBD1 identical over 7 bases. The ends lost 9 bases at V and 2 bases at J; junction bases unmatched: 6. Germline V lookup: CDR1 SGDLS, CDR2 YYNGEE. This CDR3 contains 13 residues. The CDR3 nucleotides read TGTGCCACCTCGGGACAGAACACAGATACGCAGTATTTT. It is translated as CATSGQNTDTQYF.

The chain combines TRBV20-1 with TRBJ1-2; no reliable D call. Trimming took off 6 bases at V and 4 bases at J, with 21 bases between the two ends. This CDR3 region has 15 residues. The germline CDR1 and CDR2 sequences are DFQATT and SNEGSKA (reference sequence). The DNA for the CDR3 is TGCAGTGCCCAGACGGCGGAAGGCACTTTCTATGGCTACACCTTC. Residues: CSAQTAEGTFYGYTF.

This chain uses TRBV6-4 with TRBJ2-5, with TRBD1 as a possible D gene (6 bases). The J call may be faulty, since TRBJ2-7 better matches the DNA end. There are 13 residues in the CDR3. From germline, CDR1 is MRHNA and CDR2 SNTAGT. DNA for the CDR3: TGTGCCAGCAGTTCTGAGACAGGTAACGAGCAGTACTTC. Amino acid sequence: CASSSETGNEQYF.

This sequence joins TRBV7-2 and TRBJ2-3, with D possibly being TRBD1 (7 bases). The germline V gene encodes CDR1 SGHTA and CDR2 FQGNSA. The CDR3 loop spans 19 amino acids. Deletions cut 4 bases from V and 0 bases from J, with 23 bases between. The CDR3 coding sequence is TGTGCCAGCAGCTCTAGGGGGCGGCGGGGCGGTGCTAGCACAGATACGCAGTATTTT. It codes for CASSSRGRRGGASTDTQYF.

The CDR3 protein is CASSVSGMGTEAFF. For the CDR3, the DNA is TGTGCCAGCAGCGTCTCGGGGATGGGCACTGAAGCTTTCTTT. The V gene is TRBV9, the J gene TRBJ1-1; D not resolved. The germline V gene encodes CDR1 SGDLS and CDR2 YYNGEE. V shed 2 bases and J shed 4 bases, with 12 bases lying between them. CDR3 length: 14 residues. Drawing the rest from reference TRBV9 and TRBJ1-1, the complete variable domain is DSGVTQTPKHLITATGQRVTLRCSPRSGDLSVYWYQQSLDQGLQFLIQYYNGEERAKGNILERFSAQQFPDLHSELNLSSLELGDSALYFCASSVSGMGTEAFFGQGTRLTVV.

Concerning this clonotype itself: An end of the junction does not agree with germline; a read error may underlie this. J is TRBJ1-2 and V is TRBV6-2 or TRBV6-3; 7 nucleotides agree with TRBD1. Germline CDR1 reads MNHEY; CDR2 reads SVGEGT. The CDR3 length is 14 residues. As DNA, the CDR3 is TGTGCCAGCAGTCACTCCACAGGGGTGAGAGGCTACACCTTC. This encodes CASSHSTGVRGYTF.

This clonotype was seen a handful of times. The chain joins TRBV24-1 to TRBJ2-3; 9 nucleotides match TRBD1. Germline V gene sequence: CDR1 KGHDR, CDR2 SFDVKD. J was trimmed by 2 bases and V by 3 bases; bases with no gene match: 8. The CDR3 loop spans 17 amino acids. This chain's CDR3 is CATSDPSGTGTTDTQYF. CDR3 sequence (DNA): TGTGCCACCAGTGATCCCTCCGGGACAGGGACCACAGATACGCAGTATTTT.